This entry lists 21 T cell receptor beta chains sequenced from one sample in a study of blood T cell repertoires in COVID-19. Clones were read by immunoSEQ multiplex PCR, and TCRdb kept only the in-frame ones, dropping some. This sample has approximately 81,000 clones; around 89% occur once, and the top ten carry 9% to 15%. The sequenced material came from peripheral blood. Receptors originate from a man in his 70s with active or convalescent COVID-19.

The chain links TRBV28 to TRBJ1-3; no clear D. V gave up 5 bases and J gave up 0 bases, with 8 bases separating them. CDR1 is MDHEN, CDR2 SYDVKM, per germline. The CDR3 has 14 residues. CDR3 in amino acids: CASSNSYSGNTIYF. For the CDR3, the DNA is TGTGCCAGCAGTAATAGTTACTCTGGAAACACCATATATTTT. The entire variable domain, with the rest obtained from reference TRBV28 and TRBJ1-3, is as follows: DVKVTQSSRYLVKRTGEKVFLECVQDMDHENMFWYRQDPGLGLRLIYFSYDVKMKEKGDIPEGYSVSREKKERFSLILESASTNQTSMYLCASSNSYSGNTIYFGEGSWLTVV.

This sequence joins TRBV18 and TRBJ2-5, with D perhaps matching TRBD2 (6 bases). The CDR3 sequence is 15 residues long. The V and J ends lost 5 bases and 0 bases respectively, with 13 bases between them. Per the germline V gene, CDR1 is KGHSH and CDR2 is LQKENI. In DNA, the CDR3 is TGTGCCAGCTCAGCCACCTGGGACTACCAAGAGACCCAGTACTTC. Its translation is CASSATWDYQETQYF.

V usage is TRBV7-8 and J usage is TRBJ1-2; 7 bases line up with TRBD1. Germline values: CDR1 SGHVS, CDR2 FQNEAQ. This CDR3 comprises 13 residues. The junction had 3 bases not matched to a gene; V was cut back by 3 bases and J by 5 bases. CDR3 loop: CASSFDRVYGYTF. The CDR3 DNA sequence: TGTGCCAGCAGCTTTGACAGGGTTTATGGCTACACCTTC.

CDR3 in amino acids: CASSTETKAGDTQYF. The CDR3 DNA reads TGTGCCAGCAGCACTGAGACAAAGGCTGGCGATACGCAGTATTTT. This sequence joins TRBV7-2 and TRBJ2-3; D gene uncertain. The CDR3 contains 15 residues. The V end lost 5 bases, the J end lost 6 bases, and 18 bases lay between the germline ends. The V gene's germline CDR1 is SGHTA and CDR2 FQGNSA. The variable domain in full, with the rest retrieved from reference TRBV7-2 and TRBJ2-3, is GAGVSQSPSNKVTEKGKDVELRCDPISGHTALYWYRQSLGQGLEFLIYFQGNSAPDKSGLPSDRFSAERTGGSVSTLTIQRTQQEDSAVYLCASSTETKAGDTQYFGPGTRLTVL.

The rearrangement joins TRBV12-3 or TRBV12-4 to TRBJ1-5; D possibly corresponds to TRBD1 (6 bases). This CDR3 comprises 13 residues. The V and J ends lost 6 bases and 6 bases respectively, with 12 bases between them. In DNA, the CDR3 is TGTGCCAGCAGCCAACAGGGCTCTCAGCCCCAGCATTTT. This translates into CASSQQGSQPQHF.

The chain uses TRBV19 and TRBJ2-1, with no clear D. The V end lost 2 bases, the J end lost 5 bases, and 10 bases lay between the germline ends. Germline values: CDR1 LNHDA, CDR2 SQIVND (reference sequence). CDR3 length equals 14 residues. The CDR3 region is CASSISTENNEQFF. CDR3 nucleotides: TGTGCCAGTAGTATATCTACAGAGAACAATGAGCAGTTCTTC.

This clone appeared a single time. The chain employs TRBV7-2 and TRBJ1-2, with D possibly TRBD1 on 6 matching bases. V was trimmed by 5 bases and J by 3 bases, leaving 13 bases between them. CDR3 length equals 14 residues. Germline CDR1 SGHTA, CDR2 FQGNSA. The CDR3 reads CASSMRQEYYGYTF. CDR3 DNA sequence: TGTGCCAGCAGCATGCGACAGGAGTACTATGGCTACACCTTC.

CDR3 DNA: TGTGCCAGTAGTATCGGCTCCGGGTTCCAAGAGACCCAGTACTTC. It encodes CASSIGSGFQETQYF. The rearrangement joins TRBV19 to TRBJ2-5; D is undetermined. The CDR3 length is 15 residues. CDR1 LNHDA and CDR2 SQIVND come from the germline V gene (reference sequence). V lost 3 bases to trimming and J lost 1 base, with 12 bases between them.

V gene TRBV12-3 or TRBV12-4 combines with J gene TRBJ2-7; the D is unclear. The CDR3 totals 12 residues. With 6 bases removed from V and 4 bases from J, the gap between germline ends came to 10 bases. CDR3 sequence (DNA): TGTGCCAGCAGCAAGTGGCCTTACGAGCAGTACTTC. Encoded protein: CASSKWPYEQYF.

The CDR3 protein is CASSFERGQPQHF. The CDR3 DNA reads as TGTGCCAGCAGCTTCGAAAGGGGGCAGCCCCAGCATTTT. The chain recombines TRBV7-8 with TRBJ1-5, with a tentative D call TRBD1 (6 bases). Germline lookup yields CDR1 SGHVS and CDR2 FQNEAQ. This CDR3 is 13 amino acids long. The V gene lost 3 bases and the J gene lost 7 bases, with 10 bases spanning the gap.

This clone was observed once. The chain carries TRBV12-3 or TRBV12-4 and TRBJ1-2, with D perhaps TRBD1 (5 bases). This CDR3 contains 13 residues. Trimming took off 7 bases at V and 8 bases at J, with 17 bases between the two ends. CDR3 sequence reads: CASTSTGKRGYTF. In nucleotides, the CDR3 is TGTGCCAGCACCTCCACAGGAAAACGCGGCTACACCTTC.

V usage is TRBV29-1 and J usage is TRBJ2-1; a possible D gene is TRBD1 (6 bases). Per the germline V gene, CDR1 is SQVTM and CDR2 is ANQGSEA. The CDR3 sequence is 10 residues long. V lost 7 bases, J lost 9 bases, and 10 bases lay in between. CDR3 sequence (DNA): TGCAGCGGGGGGCAGGGTGAGCAGTTCTTC. Translated, it gives CSGGQGEQFF.

This sequence joins TRBV2 and TRBJ2-7, with TRBD1 identical over 10 bases. V lost 5 bases to trimming and J lost 0 bases; unmatched junction nucleotides: 4. Germline CDR1 reads SNHLY; CDR2 reads FYNNEI. The CDR3 contains 15 residues. The chain's CDR3 is CASSMTGGHSYEQYF. CDR3 coding DNA: TGTGCCAGCAGTATGACAGGGGGCCACTCCTACGAGCAGTACTTC.

The CDR3 sequence: CASSYLGGGNTEAFF. In nucleotides, the CDR3 is TGTGCCAGCAGTTACTTGGGAGGGGGTAACACTGAAGCTTTCTTT. The chain uses TRBV6-5 and TRBJ1-1; a possible D gene is TRBD1 (6 bases). Germline V CDR1 and CDR2: MNHEY, SVGAGI. The CDR3 length is 15 residues. Trimming stripped 1 base from V and 2 bases from J, with 11 bases between.

The genes are TRBV28 and TRBJ1-2, with unresolved D. CDR1 and CDR2 from the germline V gene are MDHEN and SYDVKM. The length of the CDR3 is 12 residues. With 7 bases removed from V and 0 bases from J, the gap between germline ends came to 6 bases. This chain's CDR3 is CASTDSNYGYTF. In DNA form, the CDR3 reads TGTGCCAGCACAGATTCTAACTATGGCTACACCTTC.

The V and J genes are TRBV5-6 and TRBJ2-7, with D perhaps TRBD1 (5 bases). Looked up from germline, CDR1 is SGHDT and CDR2 is YYEEEE. This CDR3 spans 14 amino acids. V lost 1 base to trimming and J lost 1 base, with 9 bases between them. The CDR3 nucleotides are TGTGCCAGCAGCTTGCAGGGTACGTCCTACGAGCAGTACTTC. This gives the protein CASSLQGTSYEQYF.

The rearrangement joins TRBV2 to TRBJ1-6; tentatively, D is TRBD1 (6 bases). This CDR3 contains 16 residues. The germline gives CDR1 SNHLY, CDR2 FYNNEI. V lost 4 bases, J lost 5 bases, and 15 bases lay in between. The CDR3 sequence: CASSGRSQGNNSPLHF. The CDR3 DNA follows: TGTGCCAGCAGTGGGCGCAGCCAGGGGAATAATTCACCCCTCCACTTT.

This chain joins TRBV20-1 and TRBJ1-5; tentative D call: TRBD1 (5 bases). V lost 3 bases to trimming and J lost 3 bases, with 12 bases between them. The CDR3 length is 14 residues. The germline gives CDR1 DFQATT, CDR2 SNEGSKA (reference sequence). The CDR3 nucleotides read TGCAGTGCTAGTTCGGCACAGGTCAATCAGCCCCAGCATTTT. Translation gives CSASSAQVNQPQHF.

The chain recombines TRBV5-1 with TRBJ2-3; weak D call: TRBD1 (6 bases). This CDR3 has 16 residues. CDR1 SGHRS and CDR2 YFSETQ come from the germline V gene. Trimming left V 0 bases short and J 7 bases short, with 18 bases between. CDR3 nucleotides: TGCGCCAGCAGCTTGGCTGCAGGGGCGGGTTTAAATACGCAGTATTTT. Its translation is CASSLAAGAGLNTQYF. Full variable domain (missing parts from reference TRBV5-1 and TRBJ2-3): KAGVTQTPRYLIKTRGQQVTLSCSPISGHRSVSWYQQTPGQGLQFLFEYFSETQRNKGNFPGRFSGRQFSNSRSEMNVSTLELGDSALYLCASSLAAGAGLNTQYFGPGTRLTVL.

The gene calls are TRBV5-6 and TRBJ2-1; D possibly corresponds to TRBD1 (6 bases). The CDR3 runs 12 residues. The germline V gene has CDR1 SGHDT and CDR2 YYEEEE. Between the trimmed V and J ends, which lost 6 bases and 9 bases, there was a span of 13 bases. The CDR3 protein is CASNQQGPEQFF. The DNA for the CDR3 is TGTGCCAGCAACCAACAGGGTCCTGAGCAGTTCTTC.

The rearrangement links TRBV11-2 to TRBJ1-4; D is possibly TRBD1 (6 bases). The germline V and J ends were trimmed by 0 bases and 0 bases, with 14 bases remaining between them. The CDR3 extends over 18 amino acids. Germline V gene lookup returns CDR1 SGHAT and CDR2 FQNNGV. Here the CDR3 reads CASSLDIQGWATNEKLFF. Here the CDR3 DNA reads TGTGCCAGCAGCTTAGATATCCAGGGGTGGGCAACTAATGAAAAACTGTTTTTT.